The sequence of this T cell receptor beta chain was determined in a study of cytomegalovirus exposure and HLA in healthy donors. To note about this clone: The antigen is unknown.

Study-level points and caveats: As immune exposure information, only CMV serostatus was available. More clonal expansion characterized HLA-associated TCR beta chains than equally common others in a later analysis. Among the most significant clusters, several appeared linked to common viral pathogens in a later analysis. The presence/absence work took it that sequencing depth was about the same across donors.

It was with 60 Vbeta and 13 Jbeta primers that the PCR ran. Method: immunoSEQ multiplex PCR; TCRdb's copy keeps in-frame clones and lacks some. The sample holds approximately 130,000 clones; around 80% are singletons and the top ten take roughly 1.9%. The CDR3 totals 13 residues. CDR1 and CDR2 (germline): SQVTM, ANQGSEA. V trimming: 6 bases; J trimming: 5 bases; junction bases outside the gene matches: 7. The V and J genes are TRBV29-1 and TRBJ1-1; 9 bases are shared with TRBD1. This TCR was recovered from a woman aged 40 to 50 in good health and CMV-seronegative. Sequencing was carried out using PBMCs. The CDR3 DNA sequence: TGCAGCGTCGTTACAGGGGGCCGAACTGAAGCTTTCTTT. This translates into CSVVTGGRTEAFF.